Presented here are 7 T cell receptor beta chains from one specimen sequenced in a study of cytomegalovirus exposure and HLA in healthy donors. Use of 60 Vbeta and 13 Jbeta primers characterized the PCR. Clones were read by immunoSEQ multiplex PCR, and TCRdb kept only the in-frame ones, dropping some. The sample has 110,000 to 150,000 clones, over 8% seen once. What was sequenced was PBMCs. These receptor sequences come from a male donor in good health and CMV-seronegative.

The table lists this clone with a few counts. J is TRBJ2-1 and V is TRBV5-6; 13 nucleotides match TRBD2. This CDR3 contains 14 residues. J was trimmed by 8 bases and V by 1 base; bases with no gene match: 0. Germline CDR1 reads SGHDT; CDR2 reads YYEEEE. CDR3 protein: CASSLTSGRDEQFF. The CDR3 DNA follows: TGTGCCAGCAGCTTGACTAGCGGGAGGGATGAGCAGTTCTTC.

The CDR3 loop reads CAWSAGTSGRRAQYF. In nucleotides, the CDR3 is TGTGCCTGGAGTGCCGGGACTAGCGGGAGAAGGGCGCAGTATTTT. V usage is TRBV30 and J usage is TRBJ2-3; 14 bases align to TRBD2. CDR1 is GTSNPN, CDR2 SVGIG, per germline (reference sequence). V was pared by 1 base and J by 10 bases, with 7 bases of the junction left unmatched. CDR3 length: 15 amino acids.

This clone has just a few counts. This CDR3 reads CASGATGRSGANVLTF. The CDR3 bases are TGTGCCAGCGGGGCGACAGGACGCTCTGGGGCCAACGTCCTGACTTTC. This chain uses TRBV28 with TRBJ2-6; D is possibly TRBD1 (6 bases). The CDR3 length is 16 residues. The V gene's germline CDR1 is MDHEN and CDR2 SYDVKM. Trimming shortened V by 8 bases and J by 0 bases, and 14 bases separated the two germline ends.

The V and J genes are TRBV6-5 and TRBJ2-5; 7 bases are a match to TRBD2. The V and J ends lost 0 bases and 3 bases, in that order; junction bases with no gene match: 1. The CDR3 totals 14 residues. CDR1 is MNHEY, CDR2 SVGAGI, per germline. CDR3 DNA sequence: TGTGCCAGCAGTTACTCGAGCGGGAAAGAGACCCAGTACTTC. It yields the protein CASSYSSGKETQYF.

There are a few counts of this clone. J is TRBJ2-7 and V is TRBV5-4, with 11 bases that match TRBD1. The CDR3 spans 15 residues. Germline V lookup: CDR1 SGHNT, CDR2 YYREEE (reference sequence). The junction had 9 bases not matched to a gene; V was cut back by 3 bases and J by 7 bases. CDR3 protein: CASSSAGTGGKEQYF. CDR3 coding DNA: TGTGCCAGCAGCTCCGCCGGGACAGGGGGTAAGGAGCAGTACTTC.

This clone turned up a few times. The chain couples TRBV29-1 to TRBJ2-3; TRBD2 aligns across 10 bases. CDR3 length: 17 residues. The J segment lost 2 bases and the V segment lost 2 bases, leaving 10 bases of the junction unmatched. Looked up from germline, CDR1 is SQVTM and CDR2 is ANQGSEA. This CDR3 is CSVERSLAGAPTDTQYF. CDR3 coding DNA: TGCAGCGTTGAAAGGAGCCTAGCGGGAGCCCCCACAGATACGCAGTATTTT.

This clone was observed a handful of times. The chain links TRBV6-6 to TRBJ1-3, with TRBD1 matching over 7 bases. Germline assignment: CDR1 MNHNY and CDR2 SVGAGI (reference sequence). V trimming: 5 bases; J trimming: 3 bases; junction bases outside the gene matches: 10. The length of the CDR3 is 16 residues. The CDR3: CASSVQGSLVGNTIYF. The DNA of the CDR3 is TGTGCCAGCAGTGTACAGGGGAGCCTGGTTGGAAACACCATATATTTT.